There are a few counts of the clone carrying this T cell receptor beta chain. The CDR3 has 12 residues. Germline V gene data show CDR1 as MDHEN and CDR2 as SYDVKM. V gave up 8 bases and J gave up 7 bases, with 11 bases separating them. This record belongs to a study of T cells of healthy individuals. TCRdb itself ran the 5' RACE reads through MiXCR, one entry per CDR3 protein. In the table there are tens of thousands of distinct CDR3 sequences, roughly 17% of which are singletons. This chain connects TRBV28 to TRBJ2-2; tentatively, D is TRBD1 or TRBD2 (6 bases each). The TCR sequence derives from a human donor in good health. For the CDR3, the DNA is TGTGCCAGCTCGGGGGCTAGCGGGGAGCTGTTTTTT. Protein product: CASSGASGELFF.